This T cell receptor (beta chain) was identified in a study of radiotherapy plus CTLA-4 blockade in lung cancer. Study-level findings and limits: Radiotherapy plus ipilimumab was followed by expansion in blood of tumor-derived TCR clones. It was early blood T cell clone dynamics, with interferon-beta, that reportedly best predicted response.

Data came from immunoSEQ multiplex PCR; TCRdb stores just in-frame clones and leaves some out. Found here are 60,000 to 85,000 clones, around nine tenths of them singletons; the top ten hold over 0.75%. Germline V gene sequence: CDR1 SNHLY, CDR2 FYNNEI. After removal of 4 bases from V and 5 bases from J, the junction contained 5 bases not matched to a gene. The CDR3 consists of 15 residues. Worth noting for this clone: The antigen remains undetermined.

The V gene is TRBV2, the J gene TRBJ2-7; 13 bases fit TRBD2. The TCR originated in a human donor with non-small cell lung cancer who had stable disease on radiotherapy plus ipilimumab. The sample consisted of peripheral blood, taken from a patient treated with radiotherapy plus ipilimumab. CDR3 residues: CASSGKGLAGDEQYF. In DNA form, the CDR3 reads TGTGCCAGCAGTGGGAAAGGACTAGCGGGAGACGAGCAGTACTTC.